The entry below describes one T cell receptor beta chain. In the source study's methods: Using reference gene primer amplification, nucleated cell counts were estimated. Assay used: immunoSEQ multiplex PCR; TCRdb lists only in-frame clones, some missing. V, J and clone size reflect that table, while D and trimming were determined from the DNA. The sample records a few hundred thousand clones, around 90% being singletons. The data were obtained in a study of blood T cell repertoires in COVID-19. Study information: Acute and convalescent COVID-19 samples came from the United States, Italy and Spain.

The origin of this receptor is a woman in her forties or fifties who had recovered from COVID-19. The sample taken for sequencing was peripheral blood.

The CDR3 nucleotides read TGTGCCTGGAGTGGGACTAGCGCCGGGGAGCTGTTTTTT. Protein sequence: CAWSGTSAGELFF. The chain links TRBV30 to TRBJ2-2; TRBD2 agrees at 9 bases. CDR3 length: 13 amino acids. V was clipped by 1 base and J by 6 bases; unmatched bases: 0. CDR1 is GTSNPN, CDR2 SVGIG, per germline (reference sequence).